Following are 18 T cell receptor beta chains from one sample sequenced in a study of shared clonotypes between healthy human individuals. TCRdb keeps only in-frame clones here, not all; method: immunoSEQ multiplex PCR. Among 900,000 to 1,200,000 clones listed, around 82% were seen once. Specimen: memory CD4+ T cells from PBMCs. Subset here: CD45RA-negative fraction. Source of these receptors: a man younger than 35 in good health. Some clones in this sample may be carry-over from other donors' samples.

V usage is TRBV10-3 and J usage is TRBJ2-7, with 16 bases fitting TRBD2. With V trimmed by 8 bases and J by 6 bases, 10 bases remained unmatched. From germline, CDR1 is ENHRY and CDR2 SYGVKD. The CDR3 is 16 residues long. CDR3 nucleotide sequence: TGTGCCATCGGCCCGGGACTAGCGGGAGGGTCCACCGAGCAGTACTTC. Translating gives CAIGPGLAGGSTEQYF.

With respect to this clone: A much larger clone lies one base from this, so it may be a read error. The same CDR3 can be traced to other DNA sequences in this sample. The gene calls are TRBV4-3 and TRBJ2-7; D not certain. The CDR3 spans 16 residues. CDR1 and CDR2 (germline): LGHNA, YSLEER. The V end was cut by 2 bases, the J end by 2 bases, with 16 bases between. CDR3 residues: CASSQSFLEVPYEQYF. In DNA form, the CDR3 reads TGCGCCAGCAGCCAATCTTTTCTCGAGGTTCCCTACGAGCAGTACTTC.

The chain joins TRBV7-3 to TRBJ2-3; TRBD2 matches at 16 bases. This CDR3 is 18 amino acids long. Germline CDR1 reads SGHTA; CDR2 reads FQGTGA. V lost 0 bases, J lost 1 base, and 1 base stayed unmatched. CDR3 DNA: TGTGCCAGCAGCTTAACTGGGACTAGCGGGAGGGGCACAGATACGCAGTATTTT. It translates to CASSLTGTSGRGTDTQYF.

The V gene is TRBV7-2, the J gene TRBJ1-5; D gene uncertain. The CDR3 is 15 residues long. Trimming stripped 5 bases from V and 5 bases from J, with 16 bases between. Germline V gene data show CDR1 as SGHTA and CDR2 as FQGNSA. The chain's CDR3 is CASSPQTTPHQPQHF. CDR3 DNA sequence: TGTGCCAGCAGCCCTCAAACCACCCCTCATCAGCCCCAGCATTTT.

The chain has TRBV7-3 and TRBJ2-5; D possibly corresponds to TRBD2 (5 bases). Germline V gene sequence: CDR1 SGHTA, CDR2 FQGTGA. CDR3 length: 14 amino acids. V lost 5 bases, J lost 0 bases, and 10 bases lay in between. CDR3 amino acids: CASSRGLYQETQYF. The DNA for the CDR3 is TGTGCCAGCAGCCGTGGACTGTACCAAGAGACCCAGTACTTC.

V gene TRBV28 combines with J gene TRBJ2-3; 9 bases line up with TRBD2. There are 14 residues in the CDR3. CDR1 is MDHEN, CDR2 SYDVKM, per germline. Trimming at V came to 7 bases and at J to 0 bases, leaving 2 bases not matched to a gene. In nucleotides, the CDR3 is TGTGCCAGCAATAGCGGGGGAAGCACAGATACGCAGTATTTT. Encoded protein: CASNSGGSTDTQYF.

The CDR3 reads CASSYRASGRGYEQYF. For the CDR3, the DNA is TGTGCCAGCAGTTACCGTGCTAGCGGGAGAGGCTACGAGCAGTACTTC. This chain connects TRBV6-5 to TRBJ2-7; 10 bases map to TRBD2. Trimming at V came to 2 bases and at J to 3 bases, leaving 7 bases not matched to a gene. From germline, CDR1 is MNHEY and CDR2 SVGAGI. The CDR3 is 16 amino acids.

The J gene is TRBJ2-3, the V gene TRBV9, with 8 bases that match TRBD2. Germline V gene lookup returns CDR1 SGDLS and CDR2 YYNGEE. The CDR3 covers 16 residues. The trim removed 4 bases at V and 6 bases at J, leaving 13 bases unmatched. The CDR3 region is CASSPQPGGKWDTQYF. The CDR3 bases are TGTGCCAGCAGCCCTCAACCGGGGGGGAAGTGGGATACGCAGTATTTT.

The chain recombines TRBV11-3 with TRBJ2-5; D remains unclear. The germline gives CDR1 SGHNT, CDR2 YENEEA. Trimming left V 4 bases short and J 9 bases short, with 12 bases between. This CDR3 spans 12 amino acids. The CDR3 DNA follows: TGTGCCAGCAGCTCCGGACCCACGGCCCAGTACTTC. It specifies CASSSGPTAQYF.

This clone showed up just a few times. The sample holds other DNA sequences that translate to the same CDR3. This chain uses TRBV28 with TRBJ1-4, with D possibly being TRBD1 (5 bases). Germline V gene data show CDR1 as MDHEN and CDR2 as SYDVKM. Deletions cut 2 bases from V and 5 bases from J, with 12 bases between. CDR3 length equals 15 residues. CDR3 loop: CASSLGGAGNEKLFF. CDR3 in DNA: TGTGCCAGCAGTTTAGGAGGGGCGGGGAATGAAAAACTGTTTTTT. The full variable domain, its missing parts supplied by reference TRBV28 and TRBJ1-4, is DVKVTQSSRYLVKRTGEKVFLECVQDMDHENMFWYRQDPGLGLRLIYFSYDVKMKEKGDIPEGYSVSREKKERFSLILESASTNQTSMYLCASSLGGAGNEKLFFGSGTQLSVL.

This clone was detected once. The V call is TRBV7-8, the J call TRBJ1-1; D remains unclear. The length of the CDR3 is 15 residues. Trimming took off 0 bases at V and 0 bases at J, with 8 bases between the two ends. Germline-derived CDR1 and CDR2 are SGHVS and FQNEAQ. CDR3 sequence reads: CASSLASGLNTEAFF. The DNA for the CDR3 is TGTGCCAGCAGCTTAGCGAGCGGGTTGAACACTGAAGCTTTCTTT.

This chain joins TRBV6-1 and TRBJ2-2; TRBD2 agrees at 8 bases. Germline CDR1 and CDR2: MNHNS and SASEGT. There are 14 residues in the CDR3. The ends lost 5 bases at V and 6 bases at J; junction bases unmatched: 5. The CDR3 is CASSQSGSSGELFF. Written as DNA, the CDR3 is TGTGCCAGCAGTCAGAGCGGGAGTTCCGGGGAGCTGTTTTTT.

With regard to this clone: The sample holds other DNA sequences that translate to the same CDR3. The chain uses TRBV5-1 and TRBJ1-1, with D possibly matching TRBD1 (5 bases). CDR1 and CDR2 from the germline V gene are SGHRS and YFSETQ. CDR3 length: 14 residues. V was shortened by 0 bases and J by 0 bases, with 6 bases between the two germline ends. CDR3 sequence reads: CASSLAQVNTEAFF. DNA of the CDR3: TGCGCCAGCAGCTTGGCACAGGTGAACACTGAAGCTTTCTTT.

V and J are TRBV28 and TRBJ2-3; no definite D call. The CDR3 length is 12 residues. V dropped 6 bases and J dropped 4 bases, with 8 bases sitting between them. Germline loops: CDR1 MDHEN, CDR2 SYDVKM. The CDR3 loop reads CASRLEADTQYF. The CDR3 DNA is TGTGCCAGCAGACTTGAGGCAGATACGCAGTATTTT.

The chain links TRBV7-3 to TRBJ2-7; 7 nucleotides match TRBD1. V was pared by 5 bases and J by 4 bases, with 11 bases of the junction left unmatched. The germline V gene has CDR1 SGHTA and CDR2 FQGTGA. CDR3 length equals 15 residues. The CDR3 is CASSPGQTLGYEQYF. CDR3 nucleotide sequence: TGTGCCAGCAGCCCGGGACAGACCCTAGGGTACGAGCAGTACTTC. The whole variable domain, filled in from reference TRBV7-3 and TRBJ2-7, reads GAGVSQTPSNKVTEKGKYVELRCDPISGHTALYWYRQSLGQGPEFLIYFQGTGAADDSGLPNDRFFAVRPEGSVSTLKIQRTERGDSAVYLCASSPGQTLGYEQYFGPGTRLTVT.

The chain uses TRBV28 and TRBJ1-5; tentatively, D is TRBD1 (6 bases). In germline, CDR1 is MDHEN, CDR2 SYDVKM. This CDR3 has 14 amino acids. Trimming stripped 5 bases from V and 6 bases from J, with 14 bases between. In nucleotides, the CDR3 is TGTGCCAGCAGTCCACAGGGAAGGAGTCAGCCCCAGCATTTT. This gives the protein CASSPQGRSQPQHF. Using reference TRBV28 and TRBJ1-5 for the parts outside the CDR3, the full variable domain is DVKVTQSSRYLVKRTGEKVFLECVQDMDHENMFWYRQDPGLGLRLIYFSYDVKMKEKGDIPEGYSVSREKKERFSLILESASTNQTSMYLCASSPQGRSQPQHFGDGTRLSIL.

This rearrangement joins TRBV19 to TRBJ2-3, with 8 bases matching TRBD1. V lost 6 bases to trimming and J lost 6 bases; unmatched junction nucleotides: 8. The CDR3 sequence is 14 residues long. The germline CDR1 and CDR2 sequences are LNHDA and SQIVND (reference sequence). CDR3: CASRRDRLSDTQYF. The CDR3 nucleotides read TGTGCCAGTAGAAGGGACAGGCTCTCCGATACGCAGTATTTT.

Written as DNA, the CDR3 is TGCAGCGTTGAGAAGGGCAGGGTGGGCCGGGACGATCAGCCCCAGCATTTT. Its protein is CSVEKGRVGRDDQPQHF. The V call is TRBV29-1, the J call TRBJ1-5, with TRBD1 as a possible D gene (5 bases). Germline CDR1 and CDR2: SQVTM and ANQGSEA. Trimming removed 3 bases from V and 5 bases from J, with 23 bases in between. The CDR3 is made up of 17 amino acids. The full variable domain, its missing parts supplied by reference TRBV29-1 and TRBJ1-5, is SAVISQKPSRDICQRGTSLTIQCQVDSQVTMMFWYRQQPGQSLTLIATANQGSEATYESGFVIDKFPISRPNLTFSTLTVSNMSPEDSSIYLCSVEKGRVGRDDQPQHFGDGTRLSIL.